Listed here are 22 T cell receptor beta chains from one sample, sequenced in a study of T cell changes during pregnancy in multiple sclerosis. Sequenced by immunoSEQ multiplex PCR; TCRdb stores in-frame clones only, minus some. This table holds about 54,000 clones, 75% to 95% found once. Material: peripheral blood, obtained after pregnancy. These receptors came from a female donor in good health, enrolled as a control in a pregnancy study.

The CDR3 loop reads CASSQGTGNYGYTF. CDR3 bases: TGCGCCAGCAGCCAAGGGACAGGAAACTATGGCTACACCTTC. The J gene is TRBJ1-2, the V gene TRBV4-3; 7 positions match TRBD1. The CDR3 extends over 14 amino acids. The J segment lost 2 bases and the V segment lost 1 base, leaving 1 base of the junction unmatched. CDR1 is LGHNA and CDR2 is YSLEER in the germline V gene.

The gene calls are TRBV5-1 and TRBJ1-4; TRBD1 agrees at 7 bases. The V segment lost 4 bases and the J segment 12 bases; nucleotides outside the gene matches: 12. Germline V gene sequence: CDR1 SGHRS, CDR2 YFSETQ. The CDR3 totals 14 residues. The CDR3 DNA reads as TGCGCCAGCAGCGCAGAGACAGGGAGAGCGGAACTGTTTTTT. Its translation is CASSAETGRAELFF.

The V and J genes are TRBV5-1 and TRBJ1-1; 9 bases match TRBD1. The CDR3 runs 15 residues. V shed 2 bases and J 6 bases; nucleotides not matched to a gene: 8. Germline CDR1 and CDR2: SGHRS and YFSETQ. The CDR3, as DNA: TGCGCCAGCAGCTTCCGACAGGGGGGTGATTCTGAAGCTTTCTTT. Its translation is CASSFRQGGDSEAFF.

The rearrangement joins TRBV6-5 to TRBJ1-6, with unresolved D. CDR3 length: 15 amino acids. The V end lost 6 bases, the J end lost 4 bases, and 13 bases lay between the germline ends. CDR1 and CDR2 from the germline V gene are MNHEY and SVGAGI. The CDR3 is CASRARASYNSPLHF. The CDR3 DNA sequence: TGTGCCAGCAGAGCGAGGGCATCTTATAATTCACCCCTCCACTTT.

The CDR3 region is CASSLVGGGYNSPLHF. DNA of the CDR3: TGCGCCAGCAGCTTGGTGGGAGGGGGCTATAATTCACCCCTCCACTTT. The chain employs TRBV5-1 and TRBJ1-6, with D tentatively TRBD1 (6 bases). The CDR3 extends over 16 amino acids. The ends were cut back, 0 bases at V and 3 bases at J, with 10 bases in the middle. Germline V gene data show CDR1 as SGHRS and CDR2 as YFSETQ. The whole variable domain, filled in from reference TRBV5-1 and TRBJ1-6, reads KAGVTQTPRYLIKTRGQQVTLSCSPISGHRSVSWYQQTPGQGLQFLFEYFSETQRNKGNFPGRFSGRQFSNSRSEMNVSTLELGDSALYLCASSLVGGGYNSPLHFGNGTRLTVT.

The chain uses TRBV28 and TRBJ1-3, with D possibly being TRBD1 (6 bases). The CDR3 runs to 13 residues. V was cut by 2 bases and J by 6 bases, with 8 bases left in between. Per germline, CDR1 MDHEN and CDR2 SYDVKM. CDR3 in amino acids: CASSLGTLNTIYF. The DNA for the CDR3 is TGTGCCAGCAGTTTAGGGACACTAAACACCATATATTTT.

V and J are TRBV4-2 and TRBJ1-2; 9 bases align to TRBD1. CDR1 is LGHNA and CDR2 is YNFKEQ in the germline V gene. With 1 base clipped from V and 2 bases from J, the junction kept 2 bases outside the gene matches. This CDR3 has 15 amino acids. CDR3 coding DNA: TGTGCCAGCAGCCAAGGAGGGACAGGGAACTATGGCTACACCTTC. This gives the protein CASSQGGTGNYGYTF.

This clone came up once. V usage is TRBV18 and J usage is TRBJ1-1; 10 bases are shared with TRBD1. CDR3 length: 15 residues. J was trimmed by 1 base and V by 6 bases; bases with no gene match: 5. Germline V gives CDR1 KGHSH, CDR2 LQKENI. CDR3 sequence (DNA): TGTGCCAGCTCGATCTGGACAGGGGGGAACACTGAAGCTTTCTTT. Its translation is CASSIWTGGNTEAFF.

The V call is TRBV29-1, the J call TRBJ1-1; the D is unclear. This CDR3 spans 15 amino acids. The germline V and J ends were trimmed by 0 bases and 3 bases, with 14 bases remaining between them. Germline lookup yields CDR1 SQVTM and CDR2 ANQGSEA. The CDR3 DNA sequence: TGCAGCGTTGAAGATTGGAACAGCCCTTACACTGAAGCTTTCTTT. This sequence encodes CSVEDWNSPYTEAFF.

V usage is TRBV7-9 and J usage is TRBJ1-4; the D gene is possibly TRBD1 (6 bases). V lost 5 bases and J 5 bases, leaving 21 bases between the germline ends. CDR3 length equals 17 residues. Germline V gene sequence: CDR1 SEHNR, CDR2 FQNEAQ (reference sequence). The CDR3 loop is CASSLKRGQLDNEKLFF. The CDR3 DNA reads TGTGCCAGCAGCCTTAAGCGAGGACAGCTTGACAATGAAAAACTGTTTTTT.

The CDR3 loop is CASSPPGGVRREAFF. The CDR3, as DNA: TGTGCCAGCTCACCACCGGGCGGGGTACGGCGTGAAGCTTTCTTT. The chain links TRBV18 to TRBJ1-1; no clear D gene. Germline CDR1 reads KGHSH; CDR2 reads LQKENI. The V and J ends lost 0 bases and 7 bases respectively, with 15 bases between them. The CDR3 is 15 residues long.

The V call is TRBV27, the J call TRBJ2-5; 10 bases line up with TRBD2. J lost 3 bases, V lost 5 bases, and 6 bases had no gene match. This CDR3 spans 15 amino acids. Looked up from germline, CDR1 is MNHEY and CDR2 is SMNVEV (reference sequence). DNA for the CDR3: TGTGCCAGCAGTAAAGGAGGACTAGCGGAAGAGACCCAGTACTTC. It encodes CASSKGGLAEETQYF.

The CDR3 sequence: CASSFGQGIGNEQFF. The CDR3 region has the DNA TGTGCCAGCAGTTTTGGACAGGGAATTGGGAATGAGCAGTTCTTC. The rearrangement links TRBV27 to TRBJ2-1, with 8 positions matching TRBD1. Per the germline V gene, CDR1 is MNHEY and CDR2 is SMNVEV (reference sequence). V dropped 3 bases and J dropped 7; count of bases not matched to a gene: 8. The CDR3 is 15 residues long.

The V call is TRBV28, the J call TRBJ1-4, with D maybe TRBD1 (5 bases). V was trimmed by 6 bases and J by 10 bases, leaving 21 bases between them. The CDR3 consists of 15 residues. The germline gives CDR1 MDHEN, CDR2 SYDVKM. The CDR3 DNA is TGTGCCAGCAGGATTGGGGGGTCATCCGGTGGAAAACTGTTTTTT. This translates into CASRIGGSSGGKLFF.

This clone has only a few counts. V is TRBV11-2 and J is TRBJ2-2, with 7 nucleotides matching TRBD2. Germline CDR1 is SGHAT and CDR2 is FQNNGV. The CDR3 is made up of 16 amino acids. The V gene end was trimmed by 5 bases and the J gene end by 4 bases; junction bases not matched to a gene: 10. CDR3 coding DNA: TGTGCCAGCAGCCCCGCCGCGGGAGCGAGCACCGGGGAGCTGTTTTTT. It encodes CASSPAAGASTGELFF.

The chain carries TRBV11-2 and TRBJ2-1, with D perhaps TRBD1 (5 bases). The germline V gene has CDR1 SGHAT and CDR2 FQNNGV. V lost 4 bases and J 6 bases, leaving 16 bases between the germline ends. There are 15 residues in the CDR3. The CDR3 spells CASSSRQGRVNEQFF. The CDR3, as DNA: TGTGCCAGCAGCTCCCGGCAGGGCCGGGTCAATGAGCAGTTCTTC.

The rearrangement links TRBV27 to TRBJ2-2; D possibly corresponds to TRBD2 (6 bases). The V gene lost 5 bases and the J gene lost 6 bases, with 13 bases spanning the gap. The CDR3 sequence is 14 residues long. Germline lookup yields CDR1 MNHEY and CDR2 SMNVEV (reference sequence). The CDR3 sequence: CASSSGYPAGELFF. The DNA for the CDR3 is TGTGCCAGCAGTAGCGGGTATCCCGCCGGGGAGCTGTTTTTT.

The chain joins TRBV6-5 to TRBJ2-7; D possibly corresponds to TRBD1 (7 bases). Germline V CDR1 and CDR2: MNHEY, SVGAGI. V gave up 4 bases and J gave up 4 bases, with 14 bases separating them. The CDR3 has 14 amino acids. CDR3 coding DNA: TGTGCCAGCAGTTTAGGGGCAGGGGGGTACGAGCAGTACTTC. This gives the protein CASSLGAGGYEQYF.

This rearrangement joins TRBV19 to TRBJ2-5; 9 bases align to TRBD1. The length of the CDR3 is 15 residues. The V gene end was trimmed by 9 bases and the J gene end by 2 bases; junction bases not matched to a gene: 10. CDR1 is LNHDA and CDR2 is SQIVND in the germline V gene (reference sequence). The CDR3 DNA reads TGTGCCAGCAGAGAACTCGGGACAGGGCAAGAGACCCAGTACTTC. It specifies CASRELGTGQETQYF.

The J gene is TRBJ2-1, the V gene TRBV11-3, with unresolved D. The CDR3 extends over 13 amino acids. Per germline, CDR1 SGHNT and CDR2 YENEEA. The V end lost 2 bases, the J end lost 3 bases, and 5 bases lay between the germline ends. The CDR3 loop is CASSLNLYNEQFF. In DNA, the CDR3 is TGTGCCAGCAGCTTAAATCTCTACAATGAGCAGTTCTTC. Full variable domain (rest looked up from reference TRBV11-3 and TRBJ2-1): EAGVVQSPRYKIIEKKQPVAFWCNPISGHNTLYWYLQNLGQGPELLIRYENEEAVDDSQLPKDRFSAERLKGVDSTLKIQPAELGDSAVYLCASSLNLYNEQFFGPGTRLTVL.

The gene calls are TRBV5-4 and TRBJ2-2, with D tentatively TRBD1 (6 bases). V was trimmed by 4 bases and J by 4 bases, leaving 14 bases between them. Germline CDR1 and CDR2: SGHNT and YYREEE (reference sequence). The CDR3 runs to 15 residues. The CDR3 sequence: CASSLQGMGTGELFF. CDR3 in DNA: TGTGCCAGCAGCCTTCAGGGGATGGGCACCGGGGAGCTGTTTTTT.

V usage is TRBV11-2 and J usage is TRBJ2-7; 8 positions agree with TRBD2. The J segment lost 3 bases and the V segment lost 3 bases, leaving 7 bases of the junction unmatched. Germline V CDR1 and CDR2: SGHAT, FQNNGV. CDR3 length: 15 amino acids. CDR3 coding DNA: TGTGCCAGCAGCTTGGTAAGCGGGGGTATCTACGAGCAGTACTTC. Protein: CASSLVSGGIYEQYF.